These 3 T cell receptor beta chains share one sample of origin, sequenced in a study of regulatory T cells in long-lasting Graves disease (dated by TCRdb to the early 2020s). In the paper's terms, the time point label means: newly diagnosed GD, antithyroid drugs for less than 3 months. RNA was extracted from PBMCs in TRIzol for both TCR sequencing and RNA sequencing. The method behind the library was multiplex PCR. The listed sequencing device is Illumina HiSeq 4000. To build TCR beta libraries, CDR3 regions were amplified by Arm-PCR using iRepertoire HTBI primers. TCRdb reprocessing: public reads trimmed at Q25 with fastp, clones called with MiXCR, in-frame beta chains kept. Duplicate CDR3 protein sequences are folded into a single record with the most common DNA and genes. The table for this sample lists approximately 470,000 distinct CDR3 sequences; 15% to 20% of them were counted only once. Roughly an eighth of the sample goes to the ten largest clones.

These same data were also listed under a study on T cells in Graves' hyperthyroidism and ophthalmopathy.

The source material was peripheral blood mononuclear cells (PBMCs), sampled at new diagnosis, from a patient treated with antithyroid drugs. The receptors originated from a man aged 35 to 55 with Graves disease. Donor details come from another sample of the same person, matched by shared clones.

This clonotype appeared a few times. This chain links TRBV20-1 with TRBJ2-5; D possibly corresponds to TRBD2 (7 bases). The CDR3 is 15 amino acids. CDR1 is DFQATT and CDR2 is SNEGSKA in the germline V gene (reference sequence). The V gene lost 3 bases and the J gene lost 2 bases, with 16 bases spanning the gap. The CDR3 DNA sequence: TGCAGTGCTAGCCGGGGGGCGCAGCTACAAGAGACCCAGTACTTC. Amino acid sequence: CSASRGAQLQETQYF.

This clonotype was seen many times. No conserved phenylalanine or tryptophan ends this CDR3, so it is likely a read error. The limits of the CDR3 on the DNA are not certain, so only TCRdb's listed CDR3 is given. The rearrangement uses TRBV28 and TRBJ2-7; the table's D call, TRBD2, was not checked against the DNA. Germline V gives CDR1 MDHEN, CDR2 SYDVKM. Counting both end residues, the CDR3 totals 15 amino acids. CDR3 in amino acids: CASSLCAVRPGLAAP.

This clonotype occurred a few times. The chain combines TRBV2 with TRBJ2-7; 10 nucleotides agree with TRBD2. In germline, CDR1 is SNHLY, CDR2 FYNNEI. This CDR3 contains 15 residues. The trim removed 4 bases at V and 5 bases at J, leaving 8 bases unmatched. The CDR3 DNA is TGTGCCAGCAGTGGGCGAGCGGGAGGGCAACACGAGCAGTACTTC. This codes for CASSGRAGGQHEQYF.